This TCR beta chain was found in a study of Graves' ophthalmopathy and Graves' hyperthyroidism. General study points: Ophthalmopathy cases were distinguished from stable hyperthyroidism by a 13-signature model, reaching roughly 90% sensitivity and 81.08% specificity. Ophthalmopathy progression was predicted with 70.59% sensitivity and approximately 79% specificity.

Diagnoses were established from clinical symptoms, serum thyroxine, TRAb, thyroid ultrasound and orbital computed tomography. Isolation of PBMCs was performed using over 8 ml of fresh peripheral blood. The CDR3 is made up of 14 amino acids. A remark on this clonotype: Its specificity is not known. One end of the junction varies from germline; a read error may be responsible.

RNA transcripts were the source from which TCR beta CDR3 regions were amplified. An opening RT-PCR round employed HTBI primers and preceded a second-round multiplex PCR. TCRdb re-derived calls from the multiplex PCR reads in MiXCR, one entry per CDR3 protein. The table has some 150,000 distinct CDR3 sequences, 39% seen once. This clonotype was sampled from a man aged 25 to 40 with Graves' ophthalmopathy. The J gene is TRBJ1-1, the V gene TRBV12-3 or TRBV12-4; D is unresolved. The specimen was peripheral blood. The CDR3 spells CASSLAIRKGLAFF. The CDR3 DNA is TGTGCCAGCAGCTTAGCCATCCGGAAAGGGCTGGCTTTCTTT.